The clone carrying this T cell receptor (beta chain) was counted at least ten times. Each CDR3 protein is one row after TCRdb ran MiXCR on the 5' RACE reads. The sample contains 240,000 or so distinct CDR3 sequences, 6.5% to 8.5% of which appear only once. Trimming removed 5 bases at V and 0 bases at J, with 16 bases between. Germline lookup yields CDR1 SGHAT and CDR2 FQNNGV. The CDR3 contains 17 residues. The data belong to a study of T cells after yellow fever vaccination. The J gene is TRBJ1-4, the V gene TRBV11-2; maybe TRBD1 (6 bases). The sample consisted of CD4+ T cells sorted from PBMCs, taken 15 days after the yellow fever booster vaccination. The source is a man aged 30 to 39 who received the YFV17D yellow fever vaccine. The CDR3: CASSPTRQAATNEKLFF. The CDR3 DNA is TGTGCCAGCAGCCCCACGCGACAGGCTGCAACTAATGAAAAACTGTTTTTT.